A single sample is the source of the 14 T cell receptor beta chains below, sequenced in a study of T cell responses to AZD1222 COVID-19 vaccine. Method: immunoSEQ multiplex PCR; TCRdb's copy keeps in-frame clones and lacks some. Counted here are 90,000 to 140,000 clones, 85% to 90% occurring once; the ten biggest clones make up 40% to 55%. This specimen consisted of peripheral blood, obtained 28 days after the second AZD1222 dose. These TCRs come from an adult who received the AZD1222 COVID-19 vaccine.

The chain links TRBV3-1 (or the pseudogene TRBV3-2) to TRBJ1-6, with D perhaps TRBD1 (6 bases). The CDR3 length is 16 residues. Germline CDR1 LGHDT, CDR2 YNNKEL (reference sequence). Trimming stripped 4 bases from V and 9 bases from J, with 19 bases between. The CDR3 loop is CASSPRRGAETSPLHF. CDR3 bases: TGTGCCAGCAGCCCCCGCCGGGGGGCCGAGACTTCACCCCTCCACTTT.

The V gene is TRBV15, the J gene TRBJ1-1; possible D gene TRBD1, 6 bases. This CDR3 spans 16 amino acids. From germline, CDR1 is LNHNV and CDR2 YYDKDF (reference sequence). V was pared by 1 base and J by 0 bases, with 12 bases between. The CDR3: CATSRAQGLVNTEAFF. CDR3 coding DNA: TGTGCCACCAGCAGAGCACAGGGTTTGGTGAACACTGAAGCTTTCTTT.

This chain joins TRBV18 and TRBJ2-1; D is perhaps TRBD1 (5 bases). The CDR3 sequence is 16 residues long. Looked up from germline, CDR1 is KGHSH and CDR2 is LQKENI. V was shortened by 1 base and J by 2 bases, with 12 bases between the two germline ends. The CDR3 here is CASSPQAAGTYNEQFF. As DNA, the CDR3 is TGTGCCAGCTCACCACAGGCGGCAGGGACCTACAATGAGCAGTTCTTC.

This chain joins TRBV7-9 and TRBJ2-3; 7 nucleotides align to TRBD1. This CDR3 has 15 amino acids. Germline CDR1 reads SEHNR; CDR2 reads FQNEAQ (reference sequence). The V gene end was trimmed by 5 bases and the J gene end by 1 base; junction bases not matched to a gene: 6. This chain's CDR3 is CASSPGDSRTDTQYF. As DNA, the CDR3 is TGTGCCAGCAGCCCCGGGGACAGCCGCACAGATACGCAGTATTTT.

CDR3 sequence (DNA): TGCAGCGTTGGGAGACTAGCGGGACTTCTAAGCTCCTACAATGAGCAGTTCTTC. It encodes CSVGRLAGLLSSYNEQFF. The genes are TRBV29-1 and TRBJ2-1; 11 nucleotides agree with TRBD2. V lost 4 bases, J lost 0 bases, and 11 bases stayed unmatched. CDR1 is SQVTM, CDR2 ANQGSEA, per germline. CDR3 length: 18 residues.

The chain joins TRBV7-9 to TRBJ2-6; TRBD2 matches at 8 bases. The ends lost 4 bases at V and 0 bases at J; junction bases unmatched: 5. Germline loops: CDR1 SEHNR, CDR2 FQNEAQ (reference sequence). The CDR3 spans 17 residues. DNA for the CDR3: TGTGCCAGCAGCTCTCACGGGAGGGCCTCTGGGGCCAACGTCCTGACTTTC. As protein: CASSSHGRASGANVLTF.

The J gene is TRBJ1-6, the V gene TRBV19, with D perhaps TRBD1 (6 bases). V shed 9 bases and J shed 5 bases, with 17 bases lying between them. Germline CDR1 is LNHDA and CDR2 is SQIVND (reference sequence). The CDR3 length is 15 residues. DNA for the CDR3: TGTGCCAGCAAACAGGGAAATGTCAATAATTCACCCCTCCACTTT. Protein sequence: CASKQGNVNNSPLHF.

The V gene is TRBV30, the J gene TRBJ1-1, with 7 bases fitting TRBD1. Germline CDR1 reads GTSNPN; CDR2 reads SVGIG (reference sequence). The CDR3 length is 13 residues. V was clipped by 1 base and J by 5 bases; unmatched bases: 4. CDR3 protein: CAWSAQTGTEAFF. CDR3 nucleotide sequence: TGTGCCTGGAGTGCTCAGACAGGGACTGAAGCTTTCTTT.

This clone was seen a single time. The chain joins TRBV5-5 to TRBJ2-7; maybe TRBD2 (5 bases). Looked up from germline, CDR1 is SGHKS and CDR2 is YYEKEE (reference sequence). V gave up 0 bases and J gave up 4 bases, with 11 bases separating them. The CDR3 totals 14 residues. The CDR3 bases are TGTGCCAGCAGCTTGGCGGCGGGTTCTTACGAGCAGTACTTC. Translation gives CASSLAAGSYEQYF.

This chain connects TRBV18 to TRBJ2-3, with 9 positions matching TRBD2. Germline V gene lookup returns CDR1 KGHSH and CDR2 LQKENI. V shed 3 bases, J shed 3 bases, and the junction held 4 bases outside the gene matches. The CDR3 runs to 15 residues. The CDR3 here is CASSPSGRGTDTQYF. Written as DNA, the CDR3 is TGTGCCAGCTCACCTAGCGGGAGAGGGACAGATACGCAGTATTTT.

V gene TRBV7-2 combines with J gene TRBJ2-7; D is perhaps TRBD2 (6 bases). The CDR3 runs 15 residues. V was pared by 2 bases and J by 4 bases, with 15 bases between. Germline assignment: CDR1 SGHTA and CDR2 FQGNSA. CDR3 DNA sequence: TGTGCCAGCAGCTTAATATCTAGGAGGGGTTACGAGCAGTACTTC. Translating it yields CASSLISRRGYEQYF. The entire variable domain, with the rest obtained from reference TRBV7-2 and TRBJ2-7, is as follows: GAGVSQSPSNKVTEKGKDVELRCDPISGHTALYWYRQSLGQGLEFLIYFQGNSAPDKSGLPSDRFSAERTGGSVSTLTIQRTQQEDSAVYLCASSLISRRGYEQYFGPGTRLTVT.

This clone occurred once. This chain links TRBV10-3 with TRBJ1-2; D remains ambiguous. CDR3 length: 13 amino acids. Germline V gene sequence: CDR1 ENHRY, CDR2 SYGVKD. Trimming took 2 bases from V and 4 from J, leaving 8 bases between them. In DNA, the CDR3 is TGTGCCATCAGTGAGCTGGCCTCCTATGGCTACACCTTC. Protein: CAISELASYGYTF.

The rearrangement uses TRBV28 and TRBJ1-5; TRBD1 might be the D (5 bases). The V end lost 11 bases, the J end lost 5 bases, and 16 bases lay between the germline ends. CDR1 and CDR2 (germline): MDHEN, SYDVKM. The CDR3 is 13 amino acids. The CDR3 sequence: CAQASGRDQPQHF. CDR3 DNA sequence: TGTGCCCAAGCAAGCGGCAGGGATCAGCCCCAGCATTTT.

The chain combines TRBV5-1 with TRBJ2-3; 9 positions agree with TRBD2. CDR3 length: 16 residues. The V and J ends lost 0 bases and 2 bases, in that order; junction bases with no gene match: 4. CDR1 is SGHRS, CDR2 YFSETQ, per germline. The CDR3 DNA reads as TGCGCCAGCAGCTTGGGGATAGCGGGAGTCACAGATACGCAGTATTTT. Amino acid sequence: CASSLGIAGVTDTQYF.